This is a list of T cell receptor beta chains from one sample in a study of cytomegalovirus exposure and HLA in healthy donors. Using immunoSEQ multiplex PCR, the repertoire was profiled, and TCRdb retains in-frame clones only, with some absent. The sample yields fewer than 250,000 clones, 65% to 85% seen once. The sample comprised PBMCs. The receptors stem from a man younger than 40 in good health and CMV-seronegative. CDR3s include the opening cysteine and the closing phenylalanine or tryptophan. A D gene is named only where the DNA matches it firmly. Clone size appears in some rows only: once, few, many, or a class for an expanded clone.

clone_size j_call d_call v_call cdr3_nt cdr3_aa
NA TRBJ2-2 NA TRBV7-3 TGTGCCAGCAGCGAACCCGGCCAGGGCGGGGAGCTGTTTTTT CASSEPGQGGELFF
NA TRBJ2-7 NA TRBV5-4 TGTGCCAGCAGCTGGGACAAATACGAGCAGTACTTC CASSWDKYEQYF
NA TRBJ2-5 TRBD2 TRBV4-2 TGTGCCAGCAGCCGAGGACTAGACGACGAGACCCAGTACTTC CASSRGLDDETQYF
NA TRBJ1-2 NA TRBV5-6 TGTGCCAGCAGCTTGGCCCCACCCGGAAGGGGCGACTATGGCTACACCTTC CASSLAPPGRGDYGYTF
NA TRBJ2-1 NA TRBV7-2 TGTGCCAGCAGCTACAGGGACAATGAGCAGTTCTTC CASSYRDNEQFF
NA TRBJ2-7 NA TRBV4-2 TGTGCCAGCAGCCAAGTCCCCAGGGGAAGGAATTACGAGCAGTACTTC CASSQVPRGRNYEQYF
NA TRBJ1-2 NA TRBV27 TGTGCCAGCAGTATAACAACAGGGCACCCCTATGGCTACACCTTC CASSITTGHPYGYTF
few TRBJ1-6 NA TRBV9 TGTGCCAGCAGCCTCTCCGTGAGCTCCTATAATTCACCCCTCCACTTT CASSLSVSSYNSPLHF
NA TRBJ2-5 TRBD1 TRBV7-3 TGTGCCAGCAGCCCGGGACAGGGAGAGACCCAGTACTTC CASSPGQGETQYF
NA TRBJ1-1 TRBD1 TRBV5-1 TGCGCCAGCAGCTCGGACAGGGGAATGAACACTGAAGCTTTCTTT CASSSDRGMNTEAFF
NA TRBJ1-2 NA TRBV6-5 TGTGCCAGCAGTTCTGCCATTCGGGGTAACTATGGCTACACCTTC CASSSAIRGNYGYTF
NA TRBJ2-7 TRBD1 TRBV13 TGTGCCAGCAGCCCCCGGGACAGAAGTTACGAGCAGTACTTC CASSPRDRSYEQYF
NA TRBJ1-2 NA TRBV6-5 TGTGCCAGCAGTTGGGAGGTCGATGGCTACACCTTC CASSWEVDGYTF
NA TRBJ2-1 TRBD2 TRBV18 TGTGCCAGCTCACCAGGCGGGGGGGCCTCGGGTGAGCAGTTCTTC CASSPGGGASGEQFF
NA TRBJ1-1 NA TRBV28 TGTGCCAGCAGTTTAAAGGAGAGGGAGGGGATGGCTTTCTTT CASSLKEREGMAFF
NA TRBJ1-5 NA TRBV6-5 TGTGCCAGCAGTTCGACAGGCTTTAGTAATCAGCCCCAGCATTTT CASSSTGFSNQPQHF
few TRBJ2-7 NA TRBV2 TGTGCCAGCAGTGAAGTGGCCGCAACATCCTACGAGCAGTACTTC CASSEVAATSYEQYF
NA TRBJ2-7 TRBD2 TRBV10-3 TGTGCCATCGAACCGGGGGGGAACCTGGGTGAGCAGTACTTC CAIEPGGNLGEQYF
few TRBJ1-3 NA TRBV7-2 TGTGCCAGCAGCGGGGGCCCAACAATTGGAAACACCATATATTTT CASSGGPTIGNTIYF
NA TRBJ1-2 TRBD1 TRBV2 TGTGCCAGTCCAAGGGAGGTGGGGACAGCTAACTATGGCTACACCTTC CASPREVGTANYGYTF
NA TRBJ2-3 TRBD2 TRBV7-3 TGTGCCAGCAGCCCAGCGGGAGTGGAAGATACGCAGTATTTT CASSPAGVEDTQYF
few TRBJ1-6 NA TRBV6-1 TGTGCCAGCAGTGAACTTCGGGGGGTCTATAATTCACCCCTCCACTTT CASSELRGVYNSPLHF
NA TRBJ2-7 NA TRBV6-6 TGTGCCACCCGCAGTCCCTCCTACGAGCAGTACTTC CATRSPSYEQYF
NA TRBJ2-7 TRBD1 TRBV7-2 TGTGCCAGCAGCCTGATTCCCGGGACAGCTTCCTACGAGCAGTACTTC CASSLIPGTASYEQYF
NA TRBJ1-1 TRBD1 TRBV4-1 TGCGCCAGCAGCCAACTGGACAGGGCTGAAGCTTTCTTT CASSQLDRAEAFF
NA TRBJ1-2 NA TRBV28 TGTGCCAGCAAGGGGCAGAGCTATGGCTACACCTTC CASKGQSYGYTF
NA TRBJ2-5 TRBD1 TRBV4-3 TGCGCCAGCAGCCAGGAACGGACAGGGCAAGAGACCCAGTACTTC CASSQERTGQETQYF
NA TRBJ1-2 NA TRBV5-1 TGCGCCAGCAGCCAGCCGGGGGAAACGGGCTACACCTTC CASSQPGETGYTF
NA TRBJ1-2 TRBD1 TRBV28 TGTGCCAGCAGAATCCAGGACAGGGATTATGGCTACACCTTC CASRIQDRDYGYTF
NA TRBJ1-1 TRBD1 TRBV5-1 TGCGCCAGCAGCTTGGTCGGACCTTACCGGGACAGGGCGGTGGGAATGGCACCCACAGGGGCTTTCTTT CASSLVGPYRDRAVGMAPTGAFF
NA TRBJ2-5 NA TRBV7-9 TGTTCCAGCAGCTCCCCCAGGGTTACAGAGACCCAGTACTTC CSSSSPRVTETQYF
NA TRBJ1-1 NA TRBV2 TGTGCCAGCAGTGCGACGGGATTGAACACTGAAGCTTTCTTT CASSATGLNTEAFF
NA TRBJ2-2 NA TRBV6-6 TGTGCCAGCAGTTCCATTCCAGGGGCCGGGGAGCTGTTTTTT CASSSIPGAGELFF
NA TRBJ2-1 TRBD1 TRBV6-1 TGTGCCGCAACCCGACAGGGGGTACGCAATGAGCAGTTCTTC CAATRQGVRNEQFF
NA TRBJ1-1 NA TRBV9 TGTGCCAGCGGGGGGGGGAACACTGAAGCTTTCTTT CASGGGNTEAFF
NA TRBJ2-7 TRBD2 TRBV5-5 TGTGCCAGCAGCGGGGGGGAGGGAAACGCCTCCTACGAGCAGTACTTC CASSGGEGNASYEQYF
NA TRBJ2-3 TRBD2 TRBV9 TGTGCCAGCAGCGTAGGTGGGACTAGCGGGGCAGATACGCAGTATTTT CASSVGGTSGADTQYF
once TRBJ1-2 NA TRBV9 TGTGCCAGCAGCGTGACCCGGGATGGCTACACCTTC CASSVTRDGYTF
NA TRBJ2-2 TRBD2 TRBV18 TGTGCCAGCTCACCACGGGAGCGGGGGAGTAACACCGGGGAGCTGTTTTTT CASSPRERGSNTGELFF
NA TRBJ2-7 TRBD1 TRBV19 TGTGCCAGCAACCCGGGGGACAGGACAAACTACGAGCAGTACTTC CASNPGDRTNYEQYF
NA TRBJ2-3 NA TRBV7-9 TGTGCCAGCAGCCCCACAGGGCGGAGTACAGATACGCAGTATTTT CASSPTGRSTDTQYF
NA TRBJ2-7 NA TRBV5-1 TGCGCCAGCAGCACGGGGGTCCACGAGCAGTACTTC CASSTGVHEQYF
NA TRBJ1-6 NA TRBV5-8 TGTGCCAGCAGCTTTTCCTCAGCGAATTCACCCCTCCACTTT CASSFSSANSPLHF
NA TRBJ1-5 NA TRBV28 TGTGCCAGCAGTCCAACCCCCTGGAGAGAACCCTTTAGCAATCAGCCCCAGCATTTT CASSPTPWREPFSNQPQHF
NA TRBJ1-1 NA TRBV28 TGTGCCAGCAGTAGGGTGGGGGCCACTGAAGCTTTCTTT CASSRVGATEAFF